The sample holds a few counts of the clone carrying this T cell receptor beta chain. The antigen is not known. This sample was included in a study of T cells after yellow fever vaccination. Background on the study: With SMART-Seq v4 Ultra Low Input, the fractions containing low cell numbers were prepared.

CDR1 and CDR2 (germline): KGHSH, LQKENI. The CDR3 length is 14 residues. Between the trimmed V and J ends, which lost 3 bases and 7 bases, there was a span of 16 bases. UMIs and a universal primer site were added when TCR cDNA was made by 5'RACE template switching. One entry per CDR3 protein results from TCRdb running MiXCR on the 5' RACE reads. The profile shows about 300,000 distinct CDR3 sequences, 8.7% of them singletons. Overall study results and limits: Overall, a small share of clonotypes was seen in both CD4 and CD8 compartments.

This sequence was found in a man aged 18 to 29 who received the YFV17D yellow fever vaccine. The material was CD4+ T cells sorted from PBMCs, obtained 5 days after the yellow fever booster vaccination. V gene TRBV18 combines with J gene TRBJ2-7; possibly TRBD2 for D (6 bases). The CDR3 spells CASSPDGLYGEQYF. CDR3 nucleotides: TGTGCCAGCTCACCCGATGGACTATATGGGGAGCAGTACTTC.